This T cell receptor beta chain stems from a study of shared clonotypes between healthy human individuals. Profiled with immunoSEQ multiplex PCR; TCRdb holds only in-frame clones, not every one. The data contain roughly 300,000 clones, more than 60% of them seen just once; the ten biggest clones take up 10%. Trimming at V came to 4 bases and at J to 4 bases, leaving 11 bases not matched to a gene. Germline-derived CDR1 and CDR2 are SGHRS and YFSETQ. This CDR3 has 17 residues. The rearrangement uses TRBV5-1 and TRBJ1-2, with TRBD1 matching 12 bases. Specimen: memory CD4+ T cells sorted from blood. As to subset: CD45RA-negative fraction. The sequence was collected from a man aged 30 to 39 in good health. The CDR3 DNA reads as TGCGCCAGCAGCACGGGGACAGGGGGCGCGTCTGGCTATGGCTACACCTTC. It yields the protein CASSTGTGGASGYGYTF.